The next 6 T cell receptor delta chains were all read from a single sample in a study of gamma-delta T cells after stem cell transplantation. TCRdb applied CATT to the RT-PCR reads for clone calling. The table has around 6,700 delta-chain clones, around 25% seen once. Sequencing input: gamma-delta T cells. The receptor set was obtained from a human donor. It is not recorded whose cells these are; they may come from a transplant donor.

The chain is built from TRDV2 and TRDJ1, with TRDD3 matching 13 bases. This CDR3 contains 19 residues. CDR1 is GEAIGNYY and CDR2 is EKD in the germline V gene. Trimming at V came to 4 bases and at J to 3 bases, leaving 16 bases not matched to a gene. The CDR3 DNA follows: TGTGCCTGTGAACGATTACTGGGGGATACGCGGGAGTCAGCCGATAAACTCATCTTT. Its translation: CACERLLGDTRESADKLIF.

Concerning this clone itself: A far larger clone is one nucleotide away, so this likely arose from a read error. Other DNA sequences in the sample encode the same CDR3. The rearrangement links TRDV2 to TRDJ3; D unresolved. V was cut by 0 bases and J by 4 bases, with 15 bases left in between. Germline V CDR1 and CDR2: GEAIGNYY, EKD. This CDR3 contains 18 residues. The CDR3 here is CACDTVGESSWDTRQMFF. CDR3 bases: TGTGCCTGTGACACCGTGGGAGAGAGCTCTTGGGACACCCGACAGATGTTTTTC.

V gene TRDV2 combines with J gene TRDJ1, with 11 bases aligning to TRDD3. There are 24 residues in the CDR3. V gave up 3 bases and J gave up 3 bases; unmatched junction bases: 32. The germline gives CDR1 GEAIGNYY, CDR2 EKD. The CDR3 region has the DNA TGTGCCTGTGACTCCCACTTCGGGACTCCTGAGGGAATGGGGGATACGCGAAGGGCCGATAAACTCATCTTT. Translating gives CACDSHFGTPEGMGDTRRADKLIF.

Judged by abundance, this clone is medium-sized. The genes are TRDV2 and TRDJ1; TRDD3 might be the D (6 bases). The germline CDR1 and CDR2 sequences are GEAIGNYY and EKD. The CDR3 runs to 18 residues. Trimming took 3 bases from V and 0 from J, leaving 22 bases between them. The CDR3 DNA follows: TGTGCCTGTGACGCCCTACGACTGGGTCCCGGCTACACCGATAAACTCATCTTT. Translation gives CACDALRLGPGYTDKLIF.

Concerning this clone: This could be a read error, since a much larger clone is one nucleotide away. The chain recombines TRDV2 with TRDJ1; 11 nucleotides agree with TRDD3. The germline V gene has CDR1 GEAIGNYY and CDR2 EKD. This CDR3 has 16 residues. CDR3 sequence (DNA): TGTGCCTGTGACCCTGTCTTGGGGGATACGAAGAGAGAACTCACCTTT. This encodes CACDPVLGDTKRELTF.

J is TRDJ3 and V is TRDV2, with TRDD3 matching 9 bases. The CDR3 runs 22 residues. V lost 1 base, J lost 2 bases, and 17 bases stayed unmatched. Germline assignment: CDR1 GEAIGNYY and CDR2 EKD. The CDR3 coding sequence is TGTGCCTGTGACACTTTTCCGGGGGATACCGACCTTGGGACCTGGGACACCCGACAGATGTTTTTC. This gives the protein CACDTFPGDTDLGTWDTRQMFF.